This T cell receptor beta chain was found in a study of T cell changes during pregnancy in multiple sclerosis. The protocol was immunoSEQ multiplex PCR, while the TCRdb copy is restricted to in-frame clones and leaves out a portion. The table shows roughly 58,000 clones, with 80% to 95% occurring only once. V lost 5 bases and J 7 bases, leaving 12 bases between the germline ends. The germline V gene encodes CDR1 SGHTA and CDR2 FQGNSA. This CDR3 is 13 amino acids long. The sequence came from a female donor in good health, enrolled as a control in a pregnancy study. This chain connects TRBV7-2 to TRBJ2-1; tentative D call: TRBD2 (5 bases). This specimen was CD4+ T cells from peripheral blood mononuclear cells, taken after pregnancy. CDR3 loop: CASSPESGNEQFF. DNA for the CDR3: TGTGCCAGCAGCCCCGAGTCGGGGAATGAGCAGTTCTTC.